The clone carrying this T cell receptor (beta chain) was recorded once. Its antigen is not known. This table comes from immunoSEQ multiplex PCR, and its TCRdb copy is limited to in-frame clones, with some not included. The sample has several thousand clones; around 76% are singletons. The data belong to a study of brain metastases from non-small cell lung cancer. Regarding the study as a whole: Fewer infiltrating T cells were found in brain metastases than primaries. Expanded T-cell clones appeared in around 58% of brain metastases over primaries.

The V gene lost 2 bases and the J gene lost 4 bases, with 15 bases spanning the gap. CDR1 is SNHLY and CDR2 is FYNNEI in the germline V gene. The CDR3 spans 16 residues. V gene TRBV2 combines with J gene TRBJ1-5; D gene unclear. The TCR was taken from a donor over 35 with non-small cell lung cancer. Material: primary lung tumor tissue. This CDR3 is CASSETVGGKNQPQHF. DNA for the CDR3: TGTGCCAGCAGTGAAACCGTCGGCGGAAAGAATCAGCCCCAGCATTTT.